One T cell receptor (beta chain) is described in this entry. What was amplified from RNA transcripts were TCR beta CDR3 regions. TCR CDR3 regions were first amplified by RT-PCR with HTBI primers. TCRdb independently ran MiXCR on the multiplex PCR reads; one entry per CDR3 protein. The sample includes 500,000 to 650,000 distinct CDR3 sequences, 12% to 15% of them seen just once. Trimming took off 5 bases at V and 2 bases at J, with 10 bases between the two ends. This CDR3 is 14 amino acids long. The entry originates in a study of T cells in Graves' hyperthyroidism and ophthalmopathy. The origin of this receptor is a woman in her thirties or forties with Graves' hyperthyroidism. The rearrangement uses TRBV12-3 or TRBV12-4 and TRBJ1-3; no definite D call. The specimen was blood. CDR3 residues: CASSPGLTGNTIYF. The CDR3 DNA reads TGTGCCAGCAGTCCCGGACTAACTGGAAACACCATATATTTT.